One and the same sample provided the 2 T cell receptor beta chains below, sequenced in a study of human T cells and chemical hapten exposure. It was from unfractionated whole blood that total RNA was extracted. TCRdb re-analysed the 5' RACE reads in MiXCR, keeping a single row per CDR3 protein. The table has more than 140,000 distinct CDR3 sequences, about 4% seen once. These receptors came from a female donor in good health.

This clonotype was recorded at least ten times. The chain employs TRBV20-1 and TRBJ2-3; D possibly corresponds to TRBD2 (5 bases). This CDR3 has 12 residues. Deletions cut 3 bases from V and 10 bases from J, with 14 bases between. CDR1 and CDR2 from the germline V gene are DFQATT and SNEGSKA (reference sequence). For the CDR3, the DNA is TGCAGTGCTAGTGAGGGTCCCGGTGCGCAGTATTTT. It encodes CSASEGPGAQYF.

Worth noting for this clonotype: One end of the junction varies from germline; a read error may be responsible. The chain combines TRBV18 with TRBJ2-3, with 7 positions matching TRBD2. This CDR3 region has 18 residues. Germline V gene sequence: CDR1 KGHSH, CDR2 LQKENI. The DNA for the CDR3 is TGTGCCATCTCACCACTTGGCGGGGGACCCTGTAGCACAGATACGCAGTATTTT. Amino acid sequence: CAISPLGGGPCSTDTQYF.